This TCR beta chain derives from a study of metastatic and nonmetastatic thyroid tumors. Study-level points and caveats: Reportedly, malignant thyroid tumors had significantly higher TCR beta diversity than benign nodules, in blood and tumor.

With MiXCR, TCRdb reprocessed the PCR reads. The sample shows over 11,000 clones, more than 20% of them seen only once. The germline V and J ends were trimmed by 1 base and 3 bases, with 8 bases remaining between them. CDR3 length equals 13 residues. The germline V gene has CDR1 GTSNPN and CDR2 SVGIG (reference sequence). Sample share makes this clone medium-sized (0.01 to 0.1%). The antigen remains unidentified. Treatment of any kind had been given to no patient before thyroid surgery. Sequencing used blood. The rearrangement joins TRBV30 to TRBJ2-3; no clear D gene. The sequence derives from a female donor with papillary thyroid cancer or a benign thyroid nodule (not recorded which). Some clones in this sample may be carry-over from other donors' samples. CDR3 sequence: CAWSGWATDTQYF. In DNA, the CDR3 is TGTGCCTGGAGTGGATGGGCGACAGATACGCAGTATTTT.